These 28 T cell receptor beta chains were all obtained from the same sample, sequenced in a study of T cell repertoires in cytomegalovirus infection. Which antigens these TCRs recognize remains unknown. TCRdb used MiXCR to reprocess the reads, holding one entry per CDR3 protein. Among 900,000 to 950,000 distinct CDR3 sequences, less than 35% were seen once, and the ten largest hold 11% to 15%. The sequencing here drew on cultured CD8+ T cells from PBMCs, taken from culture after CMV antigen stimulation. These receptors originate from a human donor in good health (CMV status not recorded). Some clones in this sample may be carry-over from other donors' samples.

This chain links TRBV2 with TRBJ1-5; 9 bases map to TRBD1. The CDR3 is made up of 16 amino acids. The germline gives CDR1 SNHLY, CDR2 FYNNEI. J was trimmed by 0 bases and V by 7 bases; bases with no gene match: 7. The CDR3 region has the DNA TGTGCCAGCAAGGGACAGGGACCTTATAGCAATCAGCCCCAGCATTTT. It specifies CASKGQGPYSNQPQHF.

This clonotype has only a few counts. The CDR3 protein is CASSSGRGLNEKLFF. In DNA, the CDR3 is TGTGCCAGCAGCTCCGGACGGGGGTTAAATGAAAAACTGTTTTTT. The rearrangement uses TRBV7-6 and TRBJ1-4; D is possibly TRBD1 (5 bases). The V end was cut by 4 bases, the J end by 5 bases, with 14 bases between. The CDR3 sequence is 15 residues long. CDR1 SGHVS and CDR2 FNYEAQ come from the germline V gene. The whole variable domain, remainder taken from reference TRBV7-6 and TRBJ1-4, is GAGVSQSPRYKVTKRGQDVALRCDPISGHVSLYWYRQALGQGPEFLTYFNYEAQQDKSGLPNDRFSAERPEGSISTLTIQRTEQRDSAMYRCASSSGRGLNEKLFFGSGTQLSVL.

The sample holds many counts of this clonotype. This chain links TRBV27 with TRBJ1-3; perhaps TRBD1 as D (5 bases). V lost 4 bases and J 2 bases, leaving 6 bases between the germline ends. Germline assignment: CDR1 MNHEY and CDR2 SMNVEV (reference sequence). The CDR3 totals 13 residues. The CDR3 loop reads CASSWGAGNTIYF. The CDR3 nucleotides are TGTGCCAGCAGTTGGGGGGCTGGAAACACCATATATTTT.

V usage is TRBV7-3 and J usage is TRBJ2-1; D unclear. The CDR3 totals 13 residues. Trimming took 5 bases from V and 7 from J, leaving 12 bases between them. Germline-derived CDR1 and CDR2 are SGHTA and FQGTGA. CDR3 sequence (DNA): TGTGCCAGCAGCACCCCCTTAGTGAATGAGCAGTTCTTC. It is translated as CASSTPLVNEQFF.

Here the CDR3 DNA reads TGTGCCAGCAGCAAACTAGCGGGGGACGAAGAGACCCAGTACTTC. Translation: CASSKLAGDEETQYF. V is TRBV27 and J is TRBJ2-5; 11 bases are shared with TRBD2. V was pared by 6 bases and J by 3 bases, with 6 bases of the junction left unmatched. This CDR3 is 15 amino acids long. The germline CDR1 and CDR2 sequences are MNHEY and SMNVEV (reference sequence).

CDR3 in DNA: TGTGCCAGCAGTTACAGGCCGAAGGGACGTTACTCCTACAATGAGCAGTTCTTC. This gives the protein CASSYRPKGRYSYNEQFF. The rearrangement links TRBV6-2 or TRBV6-3 to TRBJ2-1; tentatively, D is TRBD1 or TRBD2 (5 bases each). Germline CDR1 is MNHEY and CDR2 is SVGEGT. V was cut by 2 bases and J by 0 bases, with 17 bases left in between. The CDR3 sequence is 18 residues long.

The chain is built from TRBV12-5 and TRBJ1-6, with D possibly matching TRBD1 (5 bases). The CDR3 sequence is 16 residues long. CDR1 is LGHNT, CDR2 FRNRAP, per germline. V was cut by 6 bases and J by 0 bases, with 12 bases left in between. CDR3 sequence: CASGRTGPSYNSPLHF. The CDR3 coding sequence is TGTGCTAGTGGGAGGACGGGGCCCTCCTATAATTCACCCCTCCACTTT.

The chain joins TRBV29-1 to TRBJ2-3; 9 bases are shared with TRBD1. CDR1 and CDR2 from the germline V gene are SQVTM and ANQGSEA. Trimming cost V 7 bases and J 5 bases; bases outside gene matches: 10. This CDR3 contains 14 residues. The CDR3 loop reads CSAGPGTGLDTQYF. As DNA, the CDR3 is TGCAGCGCTGGCCCCGGGACAGGGTTAGATACGCAGTATTTT.

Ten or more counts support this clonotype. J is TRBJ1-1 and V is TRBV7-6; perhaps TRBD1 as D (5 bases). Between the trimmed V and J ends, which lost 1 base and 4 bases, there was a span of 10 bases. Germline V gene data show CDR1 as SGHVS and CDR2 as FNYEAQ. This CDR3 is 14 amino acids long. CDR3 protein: CASSLGGESTEAFF. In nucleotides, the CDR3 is TGTGCCAGCAGCTTAGGGGGGGAAAGCACTGAAGCTTTCTTT.

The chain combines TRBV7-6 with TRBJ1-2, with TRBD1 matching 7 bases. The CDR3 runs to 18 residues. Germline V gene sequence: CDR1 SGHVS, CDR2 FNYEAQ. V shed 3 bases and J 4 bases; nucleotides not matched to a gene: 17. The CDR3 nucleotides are TGTGCCAGCAGCTTTGCCCTTGGGGGGACAGCCTTTTCCTATGGCTACACCTTC. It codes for CASSFALGGTAFSYGYTF. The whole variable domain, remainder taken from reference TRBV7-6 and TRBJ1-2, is GAGVSQSPRYKVTKRGQDVALRCDPISGHVSLYWYRQALGQGPEFLTYFNYEAQQDKSGLPNDRFSAERPEGSISTLTIQRTEQRDSAMYRCASSFALGGTAFSYGYTFGSGTRLTVV.

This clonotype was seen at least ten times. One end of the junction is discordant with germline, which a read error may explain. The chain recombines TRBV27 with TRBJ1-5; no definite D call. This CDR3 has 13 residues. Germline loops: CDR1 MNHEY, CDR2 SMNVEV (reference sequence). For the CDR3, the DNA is TGTGCCAGCAGCTTATCGGGGAATCAGCCCCAGCATTTT. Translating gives CASSLSGNQPQHF.

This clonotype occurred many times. Here the CDR3 reads CASSRVAGRETQYF. As DNA, the CDR3 is TGTGCCAGCAGTCGCGTGGCAGGACGGGAGACCCAGTACTTC. The genes are TRBV12-3 or TRBV12-4 and TRBJ2-5; D ambiguous. V lost 5 bases to trimming and J lost 5 bases, with 15 bases between them. The CDR3 sequence is 14 residues long.

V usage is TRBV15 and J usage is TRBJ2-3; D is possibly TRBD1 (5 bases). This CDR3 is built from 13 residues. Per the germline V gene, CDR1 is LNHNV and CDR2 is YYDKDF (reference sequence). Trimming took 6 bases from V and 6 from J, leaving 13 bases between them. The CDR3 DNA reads TGTGCCACCAGGCCCGATCACAGGGATACGCAGTATTTT. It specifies CATRPDHRDTQYF.

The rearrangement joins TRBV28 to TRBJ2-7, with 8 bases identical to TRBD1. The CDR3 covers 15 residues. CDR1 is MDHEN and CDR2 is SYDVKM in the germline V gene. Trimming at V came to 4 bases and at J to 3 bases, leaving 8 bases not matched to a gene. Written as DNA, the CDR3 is TGTGCCAGCAGTTCGAGTAGGACAGGGCTCTACGAGCAGTACGTC. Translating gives CASSSSRTGLYEQYV.

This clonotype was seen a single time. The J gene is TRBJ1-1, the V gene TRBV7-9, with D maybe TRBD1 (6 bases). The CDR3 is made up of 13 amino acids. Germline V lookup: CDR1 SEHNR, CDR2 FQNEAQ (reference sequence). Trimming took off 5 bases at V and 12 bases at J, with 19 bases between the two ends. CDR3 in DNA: TGTGCCAGCAGCCCGGACAGTTGGGCGATACCTTTCTTT. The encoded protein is CASSPDSWAIPFF.

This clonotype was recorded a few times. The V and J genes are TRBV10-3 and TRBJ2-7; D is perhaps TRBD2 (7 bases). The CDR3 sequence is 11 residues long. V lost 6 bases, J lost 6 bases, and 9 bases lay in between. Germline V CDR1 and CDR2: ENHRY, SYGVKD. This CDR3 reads CAIRGGGEQYF. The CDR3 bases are TGTGCCATCAGGGGAGGGGGCGAGCAGTACTTC.

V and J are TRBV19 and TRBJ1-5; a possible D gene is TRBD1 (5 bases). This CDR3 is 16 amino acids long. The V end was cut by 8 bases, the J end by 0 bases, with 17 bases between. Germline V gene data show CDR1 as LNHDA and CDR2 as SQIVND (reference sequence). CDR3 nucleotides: TGTGCCAGTTTGTATACAGGTTGGGATAGCAATCAGCCCCAGCATTTT. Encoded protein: CASLYTGWDSNQPQHF.

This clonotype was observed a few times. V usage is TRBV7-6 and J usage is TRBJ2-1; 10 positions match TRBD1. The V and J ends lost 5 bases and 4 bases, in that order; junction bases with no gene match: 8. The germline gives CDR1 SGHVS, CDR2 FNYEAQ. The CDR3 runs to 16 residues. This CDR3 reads CASSTRTGGRYNEQFF. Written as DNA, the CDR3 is TGTGCCAGCAGCACGCGGACAGGGGGGAGATACAATGAGCAGTTCTTC.

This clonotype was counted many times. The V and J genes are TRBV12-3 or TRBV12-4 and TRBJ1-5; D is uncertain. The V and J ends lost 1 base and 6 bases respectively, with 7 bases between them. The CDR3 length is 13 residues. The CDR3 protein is CASSLVWSQPQHF. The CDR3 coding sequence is TGTGCCAGCAGTTTAGTGTGGAGTCAGCCCCAGCATTTT.

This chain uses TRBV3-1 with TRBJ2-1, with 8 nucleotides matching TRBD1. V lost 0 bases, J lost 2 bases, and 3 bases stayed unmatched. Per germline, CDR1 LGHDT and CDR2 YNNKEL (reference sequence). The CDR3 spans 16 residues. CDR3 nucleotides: TGTGCCAGCAGCCAAGATCAGGGGGCGCCCTACAATGAGCAGTTCTTC. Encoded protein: CASSQDQGAPYNEQFF.

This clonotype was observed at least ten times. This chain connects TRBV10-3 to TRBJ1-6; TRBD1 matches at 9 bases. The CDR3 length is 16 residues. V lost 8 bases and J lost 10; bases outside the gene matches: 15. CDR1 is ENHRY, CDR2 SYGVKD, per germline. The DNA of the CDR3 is TGTGCCATCGGGGGTGGACAGGGGAAAAGTAACTCACCCCTCCACTTT. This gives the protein CAIGGGQGKSNSPLHF.

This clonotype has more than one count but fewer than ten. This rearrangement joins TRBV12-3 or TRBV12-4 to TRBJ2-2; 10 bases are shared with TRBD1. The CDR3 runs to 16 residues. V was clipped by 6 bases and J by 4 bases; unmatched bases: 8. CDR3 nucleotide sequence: TGTGCCAGCAGCCGGACTTGGGACAGGGGCACCGGGGAGCTGTTTTTT. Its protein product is CASSRTWDRGTGELFF.

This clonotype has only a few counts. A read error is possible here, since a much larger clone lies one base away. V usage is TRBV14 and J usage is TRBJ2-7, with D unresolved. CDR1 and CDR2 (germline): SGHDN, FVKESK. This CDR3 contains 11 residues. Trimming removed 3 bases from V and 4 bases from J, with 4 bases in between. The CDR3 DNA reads TGTGCCAGCAGCCACGCTTACGAGCAGTACTTC. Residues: CASSHAYEQYF.

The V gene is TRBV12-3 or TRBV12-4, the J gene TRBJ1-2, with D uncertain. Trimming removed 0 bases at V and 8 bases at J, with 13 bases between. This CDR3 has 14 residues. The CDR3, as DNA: TGTGCCAGCAGTTTAGCGCCGAGGGCCGAAGGCTACACCTTC. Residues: CASSLAPRAEGYTF.

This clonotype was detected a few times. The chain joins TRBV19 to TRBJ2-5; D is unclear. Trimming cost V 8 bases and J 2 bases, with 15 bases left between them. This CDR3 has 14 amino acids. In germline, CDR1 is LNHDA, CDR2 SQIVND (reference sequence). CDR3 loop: CASAMPRLQETQYF. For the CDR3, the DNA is TGTGCCAGTGCGATGCCTAGACTTCAAGAGACCCAGTACTTC.

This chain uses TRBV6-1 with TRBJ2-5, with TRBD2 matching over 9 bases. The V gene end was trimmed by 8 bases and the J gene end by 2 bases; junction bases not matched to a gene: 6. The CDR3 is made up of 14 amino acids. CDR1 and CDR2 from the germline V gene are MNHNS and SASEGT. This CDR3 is CASGSGGSQETQYF. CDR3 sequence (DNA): TGTGCCAGCGGAAGCGGGGGGTCGCAAGAGACCCAGTACTTC.

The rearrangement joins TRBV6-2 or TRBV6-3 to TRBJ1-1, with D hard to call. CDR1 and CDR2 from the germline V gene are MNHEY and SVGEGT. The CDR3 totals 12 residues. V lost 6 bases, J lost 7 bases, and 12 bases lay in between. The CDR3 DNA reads TGTGCCAGCAGCATCGGACGGAATGAAGCTTTCTTT. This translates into CASSIGRNEAFF.

The CDR3 here is CASSFPPVAGWQETQYF. CDR3 coding DNA: TGTGCCAGCAGCTTCCCCCCGGTAGCGGGGTGGCAAGAGACCCAGTACTTC. This chain uses TRBV7-8 with TRBJ2-5; 8 nucleotides agree with TRBD2. The CDR3 runs to 17 residues. Germline V gives CDR1 SGHVS, CDR2 FQNEAQ. J lost 2 bases, V lost 3 bases, and 11 bases had no gene match.